These T cell receptor beta chains were read from a single sample in a study of T cell responses to AZD1222 COVID-19 vaccine. Here immunoSEQ multiplex PCR was the method, and the copy in TCRdb shows in-frame clones only, minus some. The sample has more than 95,000 clones, over 75% seen once. Sample: peripheral blood, taken on day 0 of AZD1222 vaccination. The receptors shown here come from an adult in good health. The CDR3 runs from the conserved cysteine through the conserved F or W. D genes are given only for firm matches. Size is omitted from some rows. Given values are once, few, many or a class for expanded clones.

medium-sized	TRBV2	TRBD1	TRBJ2-6	TGTGCCAGCAGTCCCCGAACCGGGACAGGGACCTCTGGGGCCAACGTCCTGACTTTC	CASSPRTGTGTSGANVLTF
.	TRBV7-2	.	TRBJ2-7	TGTGCCAGCAGCGTCTCCTCCTACGAGCAGTACTTC	CASSVSSYEQYF
.	TRBV10-3	.	TRBJ1-4	TGTGCCATCAGTGAAGGGAATGAAAAACTGTTTTTT	CAISEGNEKLFF
.	TRBV5-4	.	TRBJ2-1	TGTGCCAGCAGCTCGGGGCTCGAGCAACTAAATGAGCAGTTCTTC	CASSSGLEQLNEQFF
.	TRBV24-1	.	TRBJ2-2	TGTGCCACCAGTCAAGGGTTTGCCGGGGAGCTGTTTTTT	CATSQGFAGELFF
.	TRBV5-1	TRBD2	TRBJ2-3	TGCGCCAGCAGCTTGAGGGCTAGCGGGGGGTCAGATACGCAGTATTTT	CASSLRASGGSDTQYF
.	TRBV11-2	.	TRBJ1-1	TGTGCCAGCAGGCCCTTTTTGGGCCTGGCGGGGAACACTGAAGCTTTCTTT	CASRPFLGLAGNTEAFF
.	TRBV5-5	TRBD1	TRBJ2-2	TGTGCCAGCAGCTTCCCCGGGACAGGGTCCGGGGAGCTGTTTTTT	CASSFPGTGSGELFF
.	TRBV7-3	TRBD2	TRBJ2-5	TGTGCCAGCAGTGCGGGACTAGCGGGGGCAGAGACCCAGTACTTC	CASSAGLAGAETQYF
.	TRBV5-1	.	TRBJ1-2	TGCGCCAGCAGCTTGGAGGCAGGGGTTGATGGCTACACCTTC	CASSLEAGVDGYTF
.	TRBV11-2	.	TRBJ2-3	TGTGCCAGCAGCCCCAGGGACACTTCAGATACGCAGTATTTT	CASSPRDTSDTQYF
.	TRBV27	.	TRBJ1-6	TGTGCCAGCAGTCCCGCTAGGGGGGCCTATAATTCACCCCTCCACTTT	CASSPARGAYNSPLHF
.	TRBV7-2	TRBD1	TRBJ1-5	TGTGCCAGCAGCATGTCCGGGACAGGGCATCAGCCCCAGCATTTT	CASSMSGTGHQPQHF
.	TRBV9	TRBD1	TRBJ1-2	TGTGCCAGCAGCGCTACTCCTGGGACAGGGGAGTCCTTC	CASSATPGTGESF
few	TRBV3-1/TRBV3-2	TRBD1	TRBJ1-2	TGTGCCAGCAGCCAAAACCGGGACAGCGGCTACACCTTC	CASSQNRDSGYTF
.	TRBV6-2/TRBV6-3	.	TRBJ2-1	TGTGCCAGCAGCCTTAGTTTAATTGAGCAGTTCTTC	CASSLSLIEQFF
.	TRBV9	.	TRBJ2-1	TGTGCCAGCAGCGTAGCCTTGGTCCTGAATCCCTACAATGAGCAGTTCTTC	CASSVALVLNPYNEQFF
.	TRBV6-1	.	TRBJ1-5	TGTGCCAGCAGTGAAGAGGGGGATCAGCCCCAGCATTTT	CASSEEGDQPQHF
.	TRBV5-4	TRBD1	TRBJ1-2	TGTGCCAGCAGCTATCAGGGGGCCTATGGCTACACCTTC	CASSYQGAYGYTF
.	TRBV7-2	TRBD1	TRBJ1-1	TGTGCCAGCAGCTTCAGACAGGGGTTACGTACTGAAGCTTTCTTT	CASSFRQGLRTEAFF
.	TRBV28	.	TRBJ1-4	TGTGCCAGCAGCCCGGGAGGGGAAAATGAAAAACTGTTTTTT	CASSPGGENEKLFF
.	TRBV27	TRBD2	TRBJ2-3	TGTGCCAGCAGTTTATCGGGGCTAGCGGGACGCACAGATACGCAGTATTTT	CASSLSGLAGRTDTQYF
.	TRBV24-1	TRBD2	TRBJ2-1	TGTGCCACCAGTGACCCTAGCGGGAGGTCATACAATGAGCAGTTCTTC	CATSDPSGRSYNEQFF
.	TRBV6-6	.	TRBJ2-1	TGTGCCAGCAGTTTTGTCCCCGGGTATGAGCAGTTCTTC	CASSFVPGYEQFF
.	TRBV30	TRBD2	TRBJ2-1	TGTGCCTATCCTAGCGGGAAGGGCAATGAGCAGTTCTTC	CAYPSGKGNEQFF
.	TRBV12-3/TRBV12-4	.	TRBJ2-1	TGTGCCAGCAGCCTGACGGTTTTGTTCTTC	CASSLTVLFF
.	TRBV6-5	.	TRBJ2-7	TGTGCCAGCAGTTACCTCTCTACCGGAGGCGAGCAGTACTTC	CASSYLSTGGEQYF
.	TRBV7-6	TRBD1	TRBJ2-7	TGTGCCAGCAGCCGGACAGGGCCCTCCTACGAGCAGTACTTC	CASSRTGPSYEQYF
.	TRBV6-2/TRBV6-3	.	TRBJ1-6	TGTGCCAGCAACCCACAGGCTGGGAATTCACCCCTCCACTTT	CASNPQAGNSPLHF
.	TRBV14	.	TRBJ2-6	TGTGCCAGCAGCCGGGACTTTCCGATCTCTGGGGCCAACGTCCTGACTTTC	CASSRDFPISGANVLTF
few	TRBV29-1	TRBD1	TRBJ2-7	TGCAGCGTTGAAGTGGGACAGGCCTACGAGCAGTACTTC	CSVEVGQAYEQYF
.	TRBV7-7	.	TRBJ1-2	TGTGCTAGCAGCTTAGCTCGGACTGGGGACTATGGCTACACCTTC	CASSLARTGDYGYTF
few	TRBV11-2	.	TRBJ1-6	TGTGCCAGCAGCCCCGTTGGCCGTTCGGGTTCACCCCTCCACTTT	CASSPVGRSGSPLHF
.	TRBV5-1	.	TRBJ1-1	TGCGCCAGCAGCCCGGACAGTTACACTGAAGCTTTCTTT	CASSPDSYTEAFF
.	TRBV4-3	.	TRBJ2-7	TGCGCCAGCAGCGATAATCCAGGCGGTAGCTCCTACGAGCAGTACTTC	CASSDNPGGSSYEQYF
.	TRBV12-3/TRBV12-4	.	TRBJ1-1	TGTGCCAGCAGTTTCGGGGGTGCTGAAGCTTTCTTT	CASSFGGAEAFF